This entry concerns a single T cell receptor (beta chain). This receptor's antigen is unknown. The sample holds no much larger clone one base away, and base qualities are not on file. The entry originates in a study of T cells in Graves' hyperthyroidism and ophthalmopathy (dated by TCRdb to the late 2010s). Study-level background: Peripheral blood was sampled at the time of initial diagnosis, prior to any treatment. After blood sampling, hyperthyroidism patients were treated with methimazole at a starting dose of 30 mg daily, and ophthalmopathy patients were treated with high-dose intravenous methylprednisolone. For training and testing, the roughly 93 patients in the discovery cohort were randomly divided in a 7:3 ratio. TCR Vbeta CDR3 sequencing of approximately 140 peripheral blood samples (43 ophthalmopathy, under 80 hyperthyroidism and roughly 17 progressor patients) is reported in the paper. To identify TCR V-J signatures that set the groups apart, the researchers used a discovery cohort of 100 patients, made up of 40 to 45 with Graves' ophthalmopathy and 55 to 65 with stable Graves' hyperthyroidism. The study also compared thyroid tissue and blood T-cell repertoires from over 5 Graves' hyperthyroidism patients. Prospective prediction of ophthalmopathy was tested in an independent validation cohort consisting of 18 hyperthyroidism patients and 17 patients who later progressed to ophthalmopathy. What the authors observed across the whole study: In cross-validation, a model built on a 13 V-J signature told ophthalmopathy apart from stable hyperthyroidism with approximately 90% sensitivity and 81% to 82% specificity, and in testing the same model reached 80%/75%. Blood samples also contained most of the expanded thyroid clonotypes (frequency above 0.001), which suggests that blood repertoires may reflect thyroid immune responses. In validation, the model predicted progression to ophthalmopathy a median of roughly 6.5 months before onset, with approximately 70% sensitivity and more than 72% specificity. Sample size was not statistically predetermined, and blinding of investigators to group allocation was not performed.

TCR beta CDR3 regions were amplified from RNA transcripts. A first-round RT-PCR of the TCR CDR3 used the HTBI primer set with the Qiagen OneStep RT-PCR kit. Libraries were constructed in a second round of multiplex PCR, after which size selection and purification were performed. The libraries were sequenced on an Illumina HiSeq2000 using paired-end 100 bp reads. The source study handled its data this way. SOAPnuke was used to process the raw data, with reads discarded if the reads contained adapters or uncalled bases, had a mean Phred below 15, or lacked an exact constant-primer or identifier match. COPE v1.2.5 was used to merge high-quality paired reads, and clonotypes were defined as unique nucleotide sequences. MiTCR v1.1 was used to align the clonotypes against IMGT TRBV, TRBD and TRBJ reference segments. Only V-J combinations with frequency above 0.0001, covering roughly 99% of repertoires, were analysed. A TCS score was defined as the ratio of F50 (clonal expansion) to E x V (chaos), with BLOSUM62-based TCRdist applied between CDR3 peptides within each V-J. Welch's t-statistics and random forest reduced around 520 V-J features to around 14, which were used in a naive Bayes classifier (R e1071). TCRdb took the public reads, trimmed them with fastp at Q25, ran MiXCR for clone calling and kept in-frame beta chains. Identical CDR3 proteins give one entry, which carries the most common genes and DNA. These V and J calls derive from TCRdb rather than the authors' analysis. For this sample there are roughly 530,000 distinct CDR3 sequences; roughly 18% appear just once. Under 20% of the sample goes to the ten largest clones.

From its cysteine to its phenylalanine, the CDR3 spans 16 amino acids. Solely the CDR3 DNA is kept, with 48 bases framed from the first base. V and J are trimmed by 1 base and 7 bases, and the gene matches miss 9 bases of the junction. Taken from the germline V gene, the CDR1 and CDR2 loops are SGHRS and YFSETQ. Moderately to severely active disease, a Clinical Activity Score of at least 3, a NOSPECS grade of at least 4, and a duration under 3 months were present in ophthalmopathy patients. Patients with uncontrolled infections, other autoimmune diseases, pregnancy or lactation were excluded. Diagnoses were established on the basis of clinical symptoms, serum thyroxine and TRAb, thyroid ultrasound, and orbital computed tomography. PBMCs were isolated from about 10 ml of fresh peripheral blood by Ficoll-Paque density gradient centrifugation. Trizol reagent was used to extract total RNA, and RNA quality was then checked on an Agilent 2100 Bioanalyzer.

The sequenced sample was blood. Rearrangement joined TRBV5-1 to TRBJ2-3, with TRBD2 identical over 10 junction bases. The receptor was isolated from a woman younger than 35 with Graves' ophthalmopathy. The CDR3 here reads CASSLRASGSINTQYF. In nucleotide form, the sequence is TGCGCCAGCAGCTTGAGGGCTAGCGGGAGTATAAATACGCAGTATTTT.